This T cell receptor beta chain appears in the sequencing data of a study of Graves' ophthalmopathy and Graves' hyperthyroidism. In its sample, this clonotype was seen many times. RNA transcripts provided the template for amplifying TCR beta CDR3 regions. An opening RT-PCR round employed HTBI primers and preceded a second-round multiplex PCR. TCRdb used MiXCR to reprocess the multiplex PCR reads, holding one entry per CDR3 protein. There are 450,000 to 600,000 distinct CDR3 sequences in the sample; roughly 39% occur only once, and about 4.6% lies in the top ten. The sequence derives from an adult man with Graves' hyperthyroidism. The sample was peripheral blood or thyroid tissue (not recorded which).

For the CDR3, the DNA is TGTGCCAGCAGGGCAGGGAGCGAAGAAGCTTTCTTT. As protein: CASRAGSEEAFF. The V and J genes are TRBV6-5 and TRBJ1-1; D might be TRBD1 (5 bases). The V end was cut by 6 bases, the J end by 8 bases, with 13 bases between. CDR1 and CDR2 (germline): MNHEY, SVGAGI. The CDR3 totals 12 residues.